The entry below describes one T cell receptor beta chain. Its antigen is unidentified. Systemic immunosuppression or autoimmune disease history was grounds to exclude patients. This sample is drawn from a study of OX40 agonist ivuxolimab in advanced cancers. Study overall: Partial responses were achieved by three patients: one hepatocellular carcinoma, two cutaneous melanoma. Study-wide points: Within 6 weeks, CD4+ and CD8+ blood T cells expanded clonally at 0.1 to 3.0 mg/kg.

Generated by immunoSEQ multiplex PCR, the TCRdb table keeps only in-frame clones and is missing some. The sample holds over 65,000 clones, 92% seen once. CDR1 is MGHDK and CDR2 is SYGVNS in the germline V gene. V lost 4 bases to trimming and J lost 0 bases, with 19 bases between them. The CDR3 is 18 residues long. The chain recombines TRBV25-1 with TRBJ2-1; no reliable D call. Sequencing used CD4+ or CD8+ T cells sorted from blood, obtained in a trial of the OX40 agonist ivuxolimab. This TCR was sampled from an adult with an advanced solid tumor such as melanoma, head and neck, liver or kidney cancer. The CDR3 protein is CASSGTRSRVPSYNEQFF. Here the CDR3 DNA reads TGTGCCAGCAGTGGAACCCGCAGTAGGGTACCCTCCTACAATGAGCAGTTCTTC.